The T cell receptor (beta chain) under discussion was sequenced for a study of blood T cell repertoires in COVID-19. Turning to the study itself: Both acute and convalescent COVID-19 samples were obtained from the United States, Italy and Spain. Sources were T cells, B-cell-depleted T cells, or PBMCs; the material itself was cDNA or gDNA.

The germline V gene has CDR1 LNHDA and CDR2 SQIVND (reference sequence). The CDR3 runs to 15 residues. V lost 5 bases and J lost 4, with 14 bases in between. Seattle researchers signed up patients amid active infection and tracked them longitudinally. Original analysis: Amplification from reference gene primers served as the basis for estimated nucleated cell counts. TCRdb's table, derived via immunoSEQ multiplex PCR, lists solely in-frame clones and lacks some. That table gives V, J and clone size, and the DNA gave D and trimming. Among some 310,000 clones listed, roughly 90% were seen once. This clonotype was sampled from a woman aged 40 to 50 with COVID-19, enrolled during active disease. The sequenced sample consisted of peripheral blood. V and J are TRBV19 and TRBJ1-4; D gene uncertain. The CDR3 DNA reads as TGTGCCAGTAGTCAAAATGACGGAGATAATGAAAAACTGTTTTTT. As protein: CASSQNDGDNEKLFF.